The 9 T cell receptor beta chains given below trace back to one sample, sequenced in a study of PD-1 blockade in mismatch repair-deficient tumors. The repertoire was sequenced with immunoSEQ multiplex PCR; TCRdb's copy has only in-frame clones and lacks some. The sample includes tens of thousands of clones, around 82% of them seen just once. The input for sequencing was peripheral blood, taken 4 weeks after starting pembrolizumab. The receptors stem from an adult with mismatch repair-deficient cancer.

This clone was counted only a few times. V and J are TRBV11-2 and TRBJ1-1; 9 bases agree with TRBD1. The V gene end was trimmed by 4 bases and the J gene end by 3 bases; junction bases not matched to a gene: 18. Germline-derived CDR1 and CDR2 are SGHAT and FQNNGV. The CDR3 has 19 amino acids. The CDR3 DNA is TGTGCCAGCAGCTACCCGACGGACAGGGGTATCGTGGGATACACTGAAGCTTTCTTT. This encodes CASSYPTDRGIVGYTEAFF.

The chain combines TRBV7-9 with TRBJ1-2; maybe TRBD1 (6 bases). This CDR3 spans 14 amino acids. Trimming took 5 bases from V and 2 from J, leaving 12 bases between them. In germline, CDR1 is SEHNR, CDR2 FQNEAQ (reference sequence). CDR3 sequence: CASSPGGGNYGYTF. The CDR3 nucleotides are TGTGCCAGCAGCCCCGGGGGGGGCAACTATGGCTACACCTTC. Drawing the rest from reference TRBV7-9 and TRBJ1-2, the complete variable domain is DTGVSQNPRHKITKRGQNVTFRCDPISEHNRLYWYRQTLGQGPEFLTYFQNEAQLEKSRLLSDRFSAERPKGSFSTLEIQRTEQGDSAMYLCASSPGGGNYGYTFGSGTRLTVV.

This clone was picked up one time. The chain has TRBV5-1 and TRBJ2-7; D is undetermined. CDR3 length equals 12 residues. The germline V gene has CDR1 SGHRS and CDR2 YFSETQ. Trimming removed 0 bases from V and 6 bases from J, with 7 bases in between. The CDR3 DNA follows: TGCGCCAGCAGCTTGGATAAAGGCGAGCAGTACTTC. Translated: CASSLDKGEQYF. The variable domain in full, completed from reference TRBV5-1 and TRBJ2-7, reads KAGVTQTPRYLIKTRGQQVTLSCSPISGHRSVSWYQQTPGQGLQFLFEYFSETQRNKGNFPGRFSGRQFSNSRSEMNVSTLELGDSALYLCASSLDKGEQYFGPGTRLTVT.

The rearrangement uses TRBV7-9 and TRBJ2-7; a weak D match, TRBD2 (6 bases). V shed 7 bases and J shed 7 bases, with 17 bases lying between them. CDR1 and CDR2 (germline): SEHNR, FQNEAQ (reference sequence). CDR3 length: 13 residues. The CDR3 coding sequence is TGTGCCAGCAACTGGTTGGGCGGAGGGGAGCAGTACTTC. It specifies CASNWLGGGEQYF.

The V gene is TRBV9, the J gene TRBJ2-1; D gene unclear. This CDR3 is 13 amino acids long. Trimming took 4 bases from V and 8 from J, leaving 13 bases between them. In germline, CDR1 is SGDLS, CDR2 YYNGEE. CDR3 nucleotide sequence: TGTGCCAGCAGCTCTCCCGTGTTGGATGAGCAGTTCTTC. It yields the protein CASSSPVLDEQFF.

The rearrangement joins TRBV29-1 to TRBJ2-7; maybe TRBD1 (6 bases). Deletions cut 4 bases from V and 2 bases from J, with 12 bases between. This CDR3 comprises 13 residues. Germline CDR1 reads SQVTM; CDR2 reads ANQGSEA. The CDR3 sequence: CSVVQGPTYEQYF. CDR3 DNA: TGCAGCGTTGTTCAGGGGCCTACCTACGAGCAGTACTTC.

The V gene is TRBV10-3, the J gene TRBJ2-3; D is uncertain. Germline-derived CDR1 and CDR2 are ENHRY and SYGVKD. This CDR3 spans 12 amino acids. V lost 4 bases, J lost 2 bases, and 4 bases lay in between. The CDR3 nucleotides are TGTGCCATCAGTGTTGACACAGATACGCAGTATTTT. Protein sequence: CAISVDTDTQYF.

This sequence joins TRBV6-6 and TRBJ2-7; 9 nucleotides agree with TRBD1. Germline V CDR1 and CDR2: MNHNY, SVGAGI (reference sequence). J gave up 3 bases and V 5 bases, and 8 bases lay outside the gene matches. The CDR3 has 15 residues. Here the CDR3 DNA reads TGTGCCAGCAGTCCACCGGGACAGGGTCTCTACGAGCAGTACTTC. Protein product: CASSPPGQGLYEQYF.

The V call is TRBV6-5, the J call TRBJ1-2; D unresolved. This CDR3 spans 12 amino acids. V was cut by 4 bases and J by 4 bases, with 7 bases left in between. The V gene's germline CDR1 is MNHEY and CDR2 SVGAGI. CDR3 bases: TGTGCCAGCAGTTCGGCAGGCTATGGCTACACCTTC. Translating it yields CASSSAGYGYTF.